A single sample is the source of the 16 T cell receptor beta chains below, sequenced in a study of blood T cell repertoires in COVID-19. Only in-frame clones appear in the TCRdb table, and some are missing; sequencing was by immunoSEQ multiplex PCR. The table shows over 200,000 clones, with around 86% occurring only once. The sequencing sample was made of peripheral blood. The receptors originated from a man in his fifties or sixties who had recovered from COVID-19.

The V gene is TRBV27, the J gene TRBJ2-2; TRBD2 agrees at 8 bases. This CDR3 has 15 residues. V lost 6 bases and J lost 15; bases outside the gene matches: 18. CDR1 and CDR2 (germline): MNHEY, SMNVEV (reference sequence). The chain's CDR3 is CASSSAGVIPKALFF. CDR3 coding DNA: TGTGCCAGCAGCTCAGCGGGAGTCATACCCAAGGCTTTGTTTTTT.

This clone was seen more than once but under ten times. V usage is TRBV5-4 and J usage is TRBJ2-1; 8 nucleotides agree with TRBD2. The CDR3 loop spans 15 amino acids. The V gene end was trimmed by 3 bases and the J gene end by 6 bases; junction bases not matched to a gene: 8. Per germline, CDR1 SGHNT and CDR2 YYREEE (reference sequence). In DNA, the CDR3 is TGTGCCAGCAGCTCGGGACTAGGAATTCTCAATGAGCAGTTCTTC. Amino acids: CASSSGLGILNEQFF.

The sample holds one count of this clone. The J gene is TRBJ1-4, the V gene TRBV10-3, with D maybe TRBD1 (5 bases). The V gene's germline CDR1 is ENHRY and CDR2 SYGVKD. The CDR3 sequence is 12 residues long. V was clipped by 0 bases and J by 12 bases, with 8 bases between them. DNA for the CDR3: TGTGCCATCAGTGAGTCGGAGGGGCAACTGTTTTTT. Protein: CAISESEGQLFF.

J is TRBJ2-5 and V is TRBV5-1; 9 nucleotides agree with TRBD2. Trimming removed 2 bases from V and 0 bases from J; junction bases left unmatched: 11. This CDR3 spans 18 amino acids. The germline V gene has CDR1 SGHRS and CDR2 YFSETQ. CDR3 nucleotide sequence: TGCGCCAGCAGCTTATTAATGGGACTAGCTCCAAACCAAGAGACCCAGTACTTC. The encoded protein is CASSLLMGLAPNQETQYF.

The CDR3 nucleotides are TGTGCTAGCCGGTCGGGCAATCAGCCCCAGCATTTT. Amino acid sequence: CASRSGNQPQHF. This rearrangement joins TRBV12-5 to TRBJ1-5; D gene uncertain. Germline V gives CDR1 LGHNT, CDR2 FRNRAP. V was trimmed by 9 bases and J by 2 bases, leaving 8 bases between them. This CDR3 has 12 amino acids.

The chain recombines TRBV12-5 with TRBJ2-7; 9 bases match TRBD1. The germline CDR1 and CDR2 sequences are LGHNT and FRNRAP. CDR3 length equals 16 residues. Trimming removed 3 bases from V and 0 bases from J; junction bases left unmatched: 6. This CDR3 is CASGFSGTGNSYEQYF. CDR3 sequence (DNA): TGTGCTAGTGGTTTCTCCGGGACAGGGAACTCCTACGAGCAGTACTTC.

CDR3 region: CASNRVGGELFF. The CDR3 region has the DNA TGTGCCAGCAACCGGGTAGGCGGGGAGCTGTTTTTT. V is TRBV2 and J is TRBJ2-2, with D unclear. Trimming removed 7 bases from V and 7 bases from J, with 10 bases in between. Germline V gives CDR1 SNHLY, CDR2 FYNNEI. The CDR3 is 12 residues long.

The genes are TRBV18 and TRBJ2-7; D is ambiguous. With 1 base removed from V and 6 bases from J, the gap between germline ends came to 7 bases. CDR3 length: 12 amino acids. Germline CDR1 is KGHSH and CDR2 is LQKENI. This CDR3 is CASSPRSVEQYF. CDR3 sequence (DNA): TGTGCCAGCTCACCACGATCAGTCGAGCAGTACTTC.

The rearrangement uses TRBV4-3 and TRBJ2-1, with TRBD2 identical over 7 bases. This CDR3 has 16 amino acids. V lost 1 base, J lost 7 bases, and 10 bases stayed unmatched. From germline, CDR1 is LGHNA and CDR2 YSLEER. CDR3 protein: CASSQVGGGPENEQFF. CDR3 sequence (DNA): TGCGCCAGCAGCCAAGTGGGGGGAGGGCCGGAGAATGAGCAGTTCTTC.

The CDR3 bases are TGTGCCACCAGCAGAGTGGGAGGGGACCACATTCAGTACTTC. Residues: CATSRVGGDHIQYF. The rearrangement joins TRBV15 to TRBJ2-4, with 7 bases aligning to TRBD2. The germline gives CDR1 LNHNV, CDR2 YYDKDF (reference sequence). The ends lost 1 base at V and 8 bases at J; junction bases unmatched: 5. This CDR3 contains 14 residues.

This chain links TRBV19 with TRBJ1-4; unclear D gene. From germline, CDR1 is LNHDA and CDR2 SQIVND (reference sequence). The CDR3 contains 16 residues. Between the trimmed V and J ends, which lost 3 bases and 3 bases, there was a span of 14 bases. The CDR3 DNA sequence: TGTGCCAGTAGTATGCCGTCGAAGGCGGCTAATGAAAAACTGTTTTTT. Translated, it gives CASSMPSKAANEKLFF.

CDR3 loop: CASSLAGEQFF. The CDR3 DNA is TGTGCCAGCAGTTTAGCGGGAGAGCAGTTCTTC. The chain uses TRBV2 and TRBJ2-1; 8 nucleotides align to TRBD2. Trimming cost V 5 bases and J 10 bases; bases outside gene matches: 1. Looked up from germline, CDR1 is SNHLY and CDR2 is FYNNEI. The CDR3 covers 11 residues.

The chain carries TRBV7-9 and TRBJ2-7; TRBD2 matches 8 bases. Per the germline V gene, CDR1 is SEHNR and CDR2 is FQNEAQ (reference sequence). The J segment lost 6 bases and the V segment lost 4 bases, leaving 11 bases of the junction unmatched. The CDR3 runs 15 residues. The CDR3 bases are TGTGCCAGCAGCTCCACTAGCGGAGCACCCCGCGAGCAGTACTTC. Translating it yields CASSSTSGAPREQYF.

This chain links TRBV24-1 with TRBJ2-5, with 7 bases aligning to TRBD2. Germline CDR1 reads KGHDR; CDR2 reads SFDVKD. Germline trimming cut 9 bases from V and 0 bases from J; bases unmatched to any gene: 15. The CDR3 is 17 residues long. The CDR3 sequence is CATGPTGAGENQETQYF. In DNA form, the CDR3 reads TGTGCCACCGGTCCCACCGGGGCGGGAGAGAACCAAGAGACCCAGTACTTC.

The genes are TRBV6-6 and TRBJ2-7; 8 bases line up with TRBD1. The CDR3 contains 13 residues. CDR1 and CDR2 (germline): MNHNY, SVGAGI (reference sequence). V was pared by 11 bases and J by 6 bases, with 12 bases of the junction left unmatched. CDR3 sequence (DNA): TGTGCCCGGTACACCGGGACAGGCGGCGAGCAGTACTTC. Protein product: CARYTGTGGEQYF.

The chain combines TRBV5-1 with TRBJ2-5; the match to TRBD1 covers 8 bases. V trimming: 0 bases; J trimming: 2 bases; junction bases outside the gene matches: 6. The length of the CDR3 is 16 residues. CDR1 and CDR2 (germline): SGHRS, YFSETQ. CDR3 in amino acids: CASSLAGQGGQETQYF. The CDR3, as DNA: TGCGCCAGCAGCTTGGCTGGACAGGGAGGTCAAGAGACCCAGTACTTC. The full variable domain, rest sourced from reference TRBV5-1 and TRBJ2-5, is KAGVTQTPRYLIKTRGQQVTLSCSPISGHRSVSWYQQTPGQGLQFLFEYFSETQRNKGNFPGRFSGRQFSNSRSEMNVSTLELGDSALYLCASSLAGQGGQETQYFGPGTRLLVL.